The rows below give T cell receptor beta chains drawn from one sample of a study of PD-L1 blockade in urothelial cancer. TCRdb's copy holds only in-frame clones and misses some; the assay was immunoSEQ multiplex PCR. In the table there are some 77,000 clones, 75% to 90% of which are singletons. Material: PBMCs, obtained around atezolizumab (anti-PD-L1) treatment. The receptors come from a woman in her 70s with urothelial cancer. Both conserved end residues are part of each CDR3. D genes are given only for firm matches. The size entry is marked missing in some rows and otherwise reads once, few, many or a size class.

TRBJ2-7 | TRBV6-1 | TRBD2 | NA | TGTGCCAGCAGTGAAGCGCTTGGACTAGCGTTCCGAGCCTACGAGCAGTACTTC | CASSEALGLAFRAYEQYF
TRBJ2-5 | TRBV27 | NA | NA | TGTGCCAGCAGTTTAGCCGCGGGTTTGAAGGAGACCCAGTACTTC | CASSLAAGLKETQYF
TRBJ2-1 | TRBV9 | TRBD1 | NA | TGTGCCAGCAGCGGGGGACAGGGATGGAATGAGCAGTTCTTC | CASSGGQGWNEQFF
TRBJ1-3 | TRBV18 | NA | NA | TGTGCCAGCTCAGCACAGCCCGACTCTGGAAACACCATATATTTT | CASSAQPDSGNTIYF
TRBJ2-1 | TRBV9 | NA | NA | TGTGCCAGCAGCGCCAGGGGCTCTGGCAATGAGCAGTTCTTC | CASSARGSGNEQFF
TRBJ1-2 | TRBV20-1 | TRBD1 | NA | TGCAGTGCTGGGACAGGCACTGGCTACACCTTC | CSAGTGTGYTF
TRBJ2-4 | TRBV15 | NA | once | TGTGCCACCAGCAGAGGTCACAGAGATTCCAAAAACATTCAGTACTTC | CATSRGHRDSKNIQYF
TRBJ2-5 | TRBV29-1 | TRBD1 | NA | TGCAGCGTGGGGACAGGTGTGCGAGAGACCCAGTACTTC | CSVGTGVRETQYF
TRBJ1-1 | TRBV10-1 | NA | once | TGCGCCAGCAGGACGGGACAAGACACTGAAGCTTTCTTT | CASRTGQDTEAFF
TRBJ2-1 | TRBV5-1 | NA | NA | TGCGCCAGCAGCATGAGCGTTTCCTCCTACAATGAGCAGTTCTTC | CASSMSVSSYNEQFF
TRBJ2-3 | TRBV5-1 | NA | NA | TGCGCCAGCAGCTTGGGTAGGGGAACAGATACGCAGTATTTT | CASSLGRGTDTQYF
TRBJ1-5 | TRBV10-3 | TRBD1 | NA | TGTGCCATCAGTGAACGACAGGGTAGCAATCAGCCCCAGCATTTT | CAISERQGSNQPQHF
TRBJ1-1 | TRBV6-1 | NA | NA | TGTGCCAGCAGAAGGGGGTTGGGGAACACTGAAGCTTTCTTT | CASRRGLGNTEAFF
TRBJ1-3 | TRBV9 | NA | NA | TGTGCCAGCAGCCCCAGTGGCGGCTCTGGAAACACCATATATTTT | CASSPSGGSGNTIYF